These 13 T cell receptor beta chains originate from one sample sequenced in a study of blood T cells in healthy people across ages. Using a J-beta primer mix together with a sample-barcoded 5' primer, a second PCR was run for roughly 7 to 12 cycles. TCRdb fed the 5' RACE reads into MiXCR, producing one record per CDR3 protein. The sample lists 630,000 or so distinct CDR3 sequences, approximately 30% occurring once. Sequencing was done on a sample of blood. The receptors here all came from a woman older than 75 in good health.

This clonotype was detected many times. At one end the junction does not follow the germline gene, possibly because of a read error. The chain couples TRBV5-1 to TRBJ2-1; 7 bases fit TRBD2. The germline CDR1 and CDR2 sequences are SGHRS and YFSETQ. This CDR3 contains 16 residues. CDR3 bases: TGCGCCAGCAGCTTGGCCCGGCTAGCGGCCTACGATGAGCAGTTCTTC. Protein product: CASSLARLAAYDEQFF.

This sequence joins TRBV4-2 and TRBJ2-1; 8 bases align to TRBD1. CDR1 is LGHNA and CDR2 is YNFKEQ in the germline V gene. The CDR3 consists of 16 residues. The V segment lost 3 bases and the J segment 1 base; nucleotides outside the gene matches: 5. The CDR3 sequence: CASSHAGQGSYNEQFF. DNA of the CDR3: TGTGCCAGCAGCCACGCAGGACAGGGATCCTACAATGAGCAGTTCTTC.

This sequence joins TRBV20-1 and TRBJ2-7; either TRBD1 or TRBD2 may fit D (5 bases each). This CDR3 has 15 amino acids. Between the trimmed V and J ends, which lost 4 bases and 6 bases, there was a span of 22 bases. Per germline, CDR1 DFQATT and CDR2 SNEGSKA (reference sequence). CDR3 protein: CSAITGPAQLFEQYF. The DNA of the CDR3 is TGCAGTGCTATCACGGGACCTGCCCAACTTTTCGAGCAGTACTTC.

As concerns this clonotype: A junction end diverges from the germline sequence, so it may reflect a read error. The genes are TRBV27 and TRBJ2-1, with 12 bases fitting TRBD2. Germline values: CDR1 MNHEY, CDR2 SMNVEV (reference sequence). CDR3 size: 15 residues. In DNA form, the CDR3 reads TGTGCCAGCATTTTACTAGCGGGAGGCTACAATGAGCAGTTCTTC. Encoded protein: CASILLAGGYNEQFF.

This clonotype was detected many times. This chain connects TRBV27 to TRBJ2-1, with 8 bases matching TRBD2. J lost 3 bases, V lost 11 bases, and 3 bases had no gene match. The CDR3 totals 12 residues. Germline V gene data show CDR1 as MNHEY and CDR2 as SMNVEV (reference sequence). This CDR3 reads CAVGGGYNEQFF. The CDR3 DNA follows: TGTGCCGTCGGGGGGGGCTACAATGAGCAGTTCTTC.

This clonotype has at least ten counts. J is TRBJ2-3 and V is TRBV6-5, with 11 bases identical to TRBD2. CDR3 size: 15 residues. CDR1 is MNHEY and CDR2 is SVGAGI in the germline V gene. V lost 6 bases to trimming and J lost 4 bases; unmatched junction nucleotides: 6. This chain's CDR3 is CASRETSGASDTQYF. The CDR3, as DNA: TGTGCCAGCAGAGAGACTAGCGGGGCTTCAGATACGCAGTATTTT.

J is TRBJ2-5 and V is TRBV7-2, with 7 bases fitting TRBD1. Unmatched junction bases numbered 7, after V lost 1 base and J lost 5 bases. The CDR3 totals 15 residues. Germline CDR1 reads SGHTA; CDR2 reads FQGNSA. CDR3 coding DNA: TGTGCCAGCAGCTTAGTAGGGGGCGTGGGGGAGACCCAGTACTTC. It translates to CASSLVGGVGETQYF.

The V call is TRBV6-6, the J call TRBJ1-1; TRBD1 might be the D (5 bases). Germline-derived CDR1 and CDR2 are MNHNY and SVGAGI (reference sequence). The CDR3 consists of 14 residues. Trimming removed 7 bases from V and 8 bases from J, with 20 bases in between. Written as DNA, the CDR3 is TGTGCCAGCACCCGGGGGAAGGGTGGTGTGGAAGCTTTCTTT. This codes for CASTRGKGGVEAFF.

With regard to this clonotype: A much larger clone differs by one base, so this may be a read error. V and J are TRBV9 and TRBJ1-1; D gene unclear. Germline CDR1 reads SGDLS; CDR2 reads YYNGEE. The CDR3 totals 15 residues. V lost 2 bases to trimming and J lost 1 base, with 12 bases between them. CDR3 DNA: TGTGCCAGCAGCGTCGAAGGTAAGGCGAACACTGAAGCTTTCTTT. This sequence encodes CASSVEGKANTEAFF.

For this clonotype: This may be a read error: a much more frequent sequence differs by one nucleotide. The chain uses TRBV20-1 and TRBJ1-5, with TRBD1 matching 7 bases. V lost 3 bases to trimming and J lost 0 bases; unmatched junction nucleotides: 2. The germline CDR1 and CDR2 sequences are DFQATT and SNEGSKA (reference sequence). This CDR3 is built from 14 residues. CDR3: CSASTGVSNQPQHF. CDR3 DNA: TGCAGTGCTAGCACAGGGGTTAGCAATCAGCCCCAGCATTTT.

CDR3 sequence (DNA): TGTGCCAGCAGTGAGGACGGCTTTTTTAATTCACCCCTCCACTTT. Its translation: CASSEDGFFNSPLHF. The chain has TRBV6-5 and TRBJ1-6, with D hard to call. CDR3 size: 15 residues. Germline CDR1 reads MNHEY; CDR2 reads SVGAGI. Trimming shortened V by 5 bases and J by 6 bases, and 14 bases separated the two germline ends.

This clonotype has just a few counts. The chain combines TRBV6-5 with TRBJ1-2; 8 positions agree with TRBD1. Germline V CDR1 and CDR2: MNHEY, SVGAGI. The ends lost 3 bases at V and 8 bases at J; junction bases unmatched: 5. The CDR3 has 13 residues. The CDR3 region has the DNA TGTGCCAGCAGTTATAGACAGGGGCGAGGCTACACCTTC. Residues: CASSYRQGRGYTF.

This clonotype came up a few times. The chain couples TRBV2 to TRBJ2-5; the D gene is possibly TRBD1 (5 bases). V gave up 3 bases and J gave up 7 bases, with 12 bases separating them. Germline lookup yields CDR1 SNHLY and CDR2 FYNNEI. The CDR3 is 13 amino acids. CDR3 sequence reads: CASSEGRVGTQYF. The CDR3 nucleotides read TGTGCCAGCAGTGAGGGCAGGGTAGGGACCCAGTACTTC.